These 5 T cell receptor beta chains originate from one sample sequenced in a study of control samples from healthy donors and cancer patients. TCRdb keeps only in-frame clones here, not all; method: immunoSEQ multiplex PCR. The repertoire consists of some 140,000 clones, with roughly nine tenths occurring once and the leading ten covering roughly 8.4%. Sequencing was carried out using blood. These receptors were taken from a woman in her 30s in good health.

V usage is TRBV30 and J usage is TRBJ1-1; 7 nucleotides agree with TRBD1. CDR3 length equals 12 residues. The germline V gene encodes CDR1 GTSNPN and CDR2 SVGIG (reference sequence). J was trimmed by 5 bases and V by 6 bases; bases with no gene match: 6. CDR3 in amino acids: CACTRGFTEAFF. CDR3 DNA sequence: TGTGCCTGCACCAGGGGGTTTACTGAAGCTTTCTTT.

V and J are TRBV10-3 and TRBJ2-7, with 8 bases fitting TRBD2. J was trimmed by 3 bases and V by 5 bases; bases with no gene match: 3. Germline V gene sequence: CDR1 ENHRY, CDR2 SYGVKD. The CDR3 length is 13 residues. The CDR3 loop reads CAISPGLVYEQYF. CDR3 coding DNA: TGTGCCATCAGTCCGGGACTAGTCTACGAGCAGTACTTC.

The chain has TRBV19 and TRBJ1-1; 7 bases are a match to TRBD1. CDR3 length equals 14 residues. In germline, CDR1 is LNHDA, CDR2 SQIVND (reference sequence). Trimming cost V 3 bases and J 11 bases; bases outside gene matches: 12. CDR3 region: CASSILVRQGEAFF. The CDR3 DNA follows: TGTGCCAGTAGTATCCTTGTCCGACAGGGTGAGGCTTTCTTT. Combining the CDR3 with reference TRBV19 and TRBJ1-1 gives the whole variable domain DGGITQSPKYLFRKEGQNVTLSCEQNLNHDAMYWYRQDPGQGLRLIYYSQIVNDFQKGDIAEGYSVSREKKESFPLTVTSAQKNPTAFYLCASSILVRQGEAFFGQGTRLTVV.

This rearrangement joins TRBV27 to TRBJ2-1; a possible D gene is TRBD2 (6 bases). V was cut by 4 bases and J by 5 bases, with 24 bases left in between. The CDR3 is 18 amino acids. Germline-derived CDR1 and CDR2 are MNHEY and SMNVEV (reference sequence). The CDR3 sequence: CASSSLALGGGANNEQFF. The CDR3 nucleotides are TGTGCCAGCAGTTCCCTGGCCCTGGGAGGCGGAGCCAACAATGAGCAGTTCTTC.

The chain is built from TRBV5-1 and TRBJ1-4; D remains unclear. The germline V gene has CDR1 SGHRS and CDR2 YFSETQ. CDR3 size: 15 residues. Trimming stripped 0 bases from V and 4 bases from J, with 10 bases between. As DNA, the CDR3 is TGCGCCAGCAGCTTGGCCGGACGGGTTAATGAAAAACTGTTTTTT. Translating it yields CASSLAGRVNEKLFF.